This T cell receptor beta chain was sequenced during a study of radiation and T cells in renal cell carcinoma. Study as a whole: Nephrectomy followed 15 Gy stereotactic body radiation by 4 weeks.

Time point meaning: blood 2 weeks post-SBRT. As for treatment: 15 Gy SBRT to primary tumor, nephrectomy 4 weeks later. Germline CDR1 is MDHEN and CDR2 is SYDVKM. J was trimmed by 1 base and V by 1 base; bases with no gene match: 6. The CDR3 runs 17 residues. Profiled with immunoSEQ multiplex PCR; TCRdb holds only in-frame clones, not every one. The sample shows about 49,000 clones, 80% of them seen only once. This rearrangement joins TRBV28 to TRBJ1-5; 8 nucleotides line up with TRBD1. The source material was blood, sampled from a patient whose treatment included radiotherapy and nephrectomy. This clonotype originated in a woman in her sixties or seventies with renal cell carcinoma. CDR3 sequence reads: CASSLFPTGVSNQPQHF. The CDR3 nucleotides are TGTGCCAGCAGTTTATTCCCGACAGGGGTAAGCAATCAGCCCCAGCATTTT.